This T cell receptor (beta chain) was captured by sequencing in a study of blood T cell repertoires in COVID-19. Here immunoSEQ multiplex PCR was the method, and the copy in TCRdb shows in-frame clones only, minus some. The data hold roughly 100,000 clones, with around 90% observed a single time. The sample was peripheral blood. This receptor was identified in a man aged 45-60 years with acute or convalescent COVID-19.

The CDR3 DNA sequence: TGTGCCAGCATTTACCTTGGAGGCAGCGGCACTGAAGCTTTCTTT. This sequence encodes CASIYLGGSGTEAFF. The chain employs TRBV7-2 and TRBJ1-1; the D is unclear. Germline V gene sequence: CDR1 SGHTA, CDR2 FQGNSA. The CDR3 is made up of 15 amino acids. Deletions cut 7 bases from V and 4 bases from J, with 19 bases between. The full variable domain, its missing parts supplied by reference TRBV7-2 and TRBJ1-1, is GAGVSQSPSNKVTEKGKDVELRCDPISGHTALYWYRQSLGQGLEFLIYFQGNSAPDKSGLPSDRFSAERTGGSVSTLTIQRTQQEDSAVYLCASIYLGGSGTEAFFGQGTRLTVV.